The rows below give T cell receptor beta chains drawn from one sample of a study of OX40 agonist ivuxolimab in advanced cancers. The method was immunoSEQ multiplex PCR; TCRdb's version includes in-frame clones alone and lacks a portion of them. The profile covers about 100,000 clones, with approximately 95% appearing a single time and 2% to 2.5% taken by the ten largest. Source: CD4+ or CD8+ T cells sorted from blood, taken in a trial of the OX40 agonist ivuxolimab. The receptors here all came from an adult with an advanced solid tumor such as melanoma, head and neck, liver or kidney cancer. The CDR3 runs from the conserved cysteine through the conserved F or W. The D gene is left open where the match is weak. Expanded clones are given a class, and other clones once, few, many or no size at all.

TRBV10-1	-	-	TRBJ1-5	TGCGCCAGCACCCACGGGAATCAGCCCCAGCATTTT	CASTHGNQPQHF
TRBV2	few	-	TRBJ1-1	TGTGCCAGCAGTGCCGGGTTAGCTGAAGCTTTCTTT	CASSAGLAEAFF
TRBV27	-	-	TRBJ2-7	TGTGCCAGCAGTCTGCAGGGTGGGTACGAGCAGTACTTC	CASSLQGGYEQYF
TRBV4-2	-	TRBD2	TRBJ2-2	TGTGCCAGCAGCCAAACCGGGACTAGCGATTCCGGGGAGCTGTTTTTT	CASSQTGTSDSGELFF
TRBV5-5	-	-	TRBJ2-7	TGTGCCAGCAGCTTGGGGTACGAGCAGTACTTC	CASSLGYEQYF
TRBV28	-	TRBD1	TRBJ2-7	TGTGCCAGCAGTTTGAGGGACAGCTCCTACGAGCAGTACTTC	CASSLRDSSYEQYF
TRBV29-1	-	TRBD1	TRBJ2-7	TGCAGCGCAACAGGGGACGAGCAGTACTTC	CSATGDEQYF
TRBV2	-	-	TRBJ2-3	TGTGCCAGCCGACAGGGAGGGACAGATACGCAGTATTTT	CASRQGGTDTQYF
TRBV7-9	-	TRBD2	TRBJ2-3	TGTGCCAGCAGCTTACTCGGGACTAGCGAATCAGATACGCAGTATTTT	CASSLLGTSESDTQYF
TRBV28	-	TRBD1	TRBJ2-7	TGTGCCAGCGTGTACCGGGACAGGGGTACCTACGAGCAGTACTTC	CASVYRDRGTYEQYF
TRBV5-4	once	-	TRBJ2-2	TGTGCCAGCAGCTTCATAGGTGCCGGGGAGCTGTTTTTT	CASSFIGAGELFF
TRBV5-6	-	-	TRBJ2-2	TGTGCCAGCAGCTTAGGGGCCAGCACCGGGGAGCTGTTTTTT	CASSLGASTGELFF
TRBV9	-	-	TRBJ1-3	TGTGCCAGCAGCGGTGAGAACTCTGGAAACACCATATATTTT	CASSGENSGNTIYF
TRBV7-9	-	-	TRBJ2-1	TGTGCCAGCAGCTTAGTAGGTAGCGAAAACTACAATGAGCAGTTCTTC	CASSLVGSENYNEQFF
TRBV29-1	-	-	TRBJ1-4	TGCAGCGTTGAAGATCGAAGCGGCGTGGAAAAACTGTTTTTT	CSVEDRSGVEKLFF
TRBV14	once	-	TRBJ1-1	TGTGCCAGCAGCCAAGATAGGCGGGGGTTGATAAAGAACACTGAAGCTTTCTTT	CASSQDRRGLIKNTEAFF
TRBV7-3	-	TRBD1	TRBJ2-7	TGTGCCAGCAGCTTATGGGGACAGGTCTCCTACGAGCAGTACTTC	CASSLWGQVSYEQYF
TRBV27	-	TRBD1	TRBJ1-1	TGTGCCAGCAGTTCCGGACAGGTTATGAACACTGAAGCTTTCTTT	CASSSGQVMNTEAFF
TRBV6-1	-	-	TRBJ2-1	TGTGCCAGCAGTGGGGTGGAGGGAATTGAGCAGTTCTTC	CASSGVEGIEQFF
TRBV13	-	-	TRBJ1-6	TGTGCCAGCATCCCTGGTTTGGAACCCCTCCACTTT	CASIPGLEPLHF
TRBV9	-	-	TRBJ2-3	TGTGCCAGCAGCGTAGTAGTAAGCACAGATACGCAGTATTTT	CASSVVVSTDTQYF
TRBV19	-	-	TRBJ1-5	TGTGCCAGTAGCACCTCGGGAGGGGGAAATCAGCCCCAGCATTTT	CASSTSGGGNQPQHF
TRBV6-9	-	-	TRBJ2-7	TGTGCCAGCAGTCGGAGGGGATCGGGTTACGAGCAGTACTTC	CASSRRGSGYEQYF
TRBV28	-	TRBD1	TRBJ1-1	TGTGCCAGCACCCTGACAGGGTCATTGACTGAAGCTTTCTTT	CASTLTGSLTEAFF
TRBV6-5	-	TRBD1	TRBJ2-1	TGTGCCAGCTGGGACAGGGCCAATGAGCAGTTCTTC	CASWDRANEQFF
TRBV5-1	-	-	TRBJ2-6	TGCGCCAGCAGCTTGGAGGTCAGGGCGCAAGTCGGTGGCGGGGCCAACGTCCTGACTTTC	CASSLEVRAQVGGGANVLTF
TRBV19	-	-	TRBJ2-3	TGTGCCAGTAGTATAGGTGAGGGATCGGGTACGCAGTATTTT	CASSIGEGSGTQYF
TRBV5-4	-	-	TRBJ1-1	TGTGCCAGCAGCCACCCCCGGTCGGGAAGGGAAGGTACTGAAGCTTTCTTT	CASSHPRSGREGTEAFF
TRBV6-5	-	-	TRBJ2-7	TGTGCCAGCAGTGGTAGCGGCCACGAGCAGTACTTC	CASSGSGHEQYF
TRBV28	-	-	TRBJ2-5	TGTGCCAGCAGTTTATCAGGGCAAGAGACCCAGTACTTC	CASSLSGQETQYF
TRBV19	-	TRBD1	TRBJ1-2	TGTGCCAGTAGTACGTGGGACAGCCTTAATTATGGCTACACCTTC	CASSTWDSLNYGYTF
TRBV6-6	-	-	TRBJ1-5	TGTGCCAGCAGTTACTCGACGGACAGCAATCAGCCCCAGCATTTT	CASSYSTDSNQPQHF
TRBV7-6	-	TRBD1	TRBJ1-1	TGTGCCAGCAGCTTAGAGGCAGGGGGTATGTACACTGAAGCTTTCTTT	CASSLEAGGMYTEAFF
TRBV6-8	-	-	TRBJ2-1	TGTGCCAGCGGGGGTAGCGTCGGGCAGTTCTTC	CASGGSVGQFF
TRBV7-9	-	TRBD2	TRBJ2-3	TGTGCCAGCAGCTTAGCACTAGCGGGAGAAACAGATACGCAGTATTTT	CASSLALAGETDTQYF
TRBV7-9	-	-	TRBJ1-5	TGTGCCAGCAGCTTAGTAGCGCGGGGGGGGGAGCAGCCCCAGCATTTT	CASSLVARGGEQPQHF
TRBV7-9	-	-	TRBJ1-1	TGTGCCAGCAGCCTGGACACCAACACTGAAGCTTTCTTT	CASSLDTNTEAFF
TRBV7-3	-	-	TRBJ2-2	TGTGCCAGCAGCCCGGACAGAAGACCGAACACCGGGGAGCTGTTTTTT	CASSPDRRPNTGELFF
TRBV27	-	TRBD1	TRBJ2-1	TGTGCCAGCAGTTTATCGCCGGACAGGGAATGGGACTCCTACAATGAGCAGTTCTTC	CASSLSPDREWDSYNEQFF
TRBV10-3	-	TRBD2	TRBJ2-1	TGTGCCATCAGTGATGAGAGCGGGACTTACAATGAGCAGTTCTTC	CAISDESGTYNEQFF
TRBV7-9	-	-	TRBJ2-7	TGTGCCAGCAGCTTGTCTCCTGGGGGGACTGAAGAGCAGTACTTC	CASSLSPGGTEEQYF
TRBV4-1	once	TRBD2	TRBJ2-1	TGCGCCAGCAGCCGAAACCAGCGGGAGGGTGCGAGCAATGAGCAGTTCTTC	CASSRNQREGASNEQFF
TRBV11-3	-	-	TRBJ1-1	TGTGCCAGCAGCCTAGGACTGGTTGAGGAAGCTTTCTTT	CASSLGLVEEAFF
TRBV6-5	once	-	TRBJ2-7	TGTGCCAGCAGTTCCCTGGGGGGCGAGCAGTACTTC	CASSSLGGEQYF
TRBV10-3	-	-	TRBJ2-3	TGTGCCATCAGGGGGGTCCTCACAGATACGCAGTATTTT	CAIRGVLTDTQYF